The present entry profiles one TCR beta chain with its context. Its specific antigen is unknown. Base qualities are not recorded, but no much larger clone differs from it by a single base. The sample belongs to a study of OX40 agonist ivuxolimab in advanced cancers. Background on the whole study: The costimulatory receptor OX40 (CD134) was targeted by ivuxolimab, a fully human IgG2 agonistic monoclonal antibody. Among the approximately 54 dose-escalation patients, about 20 had hepatocellular carcinoma, about 15 melanoma, 9 renal cell carcinoma and 9 head and neck cancer. Partial responses were achieved by three dose-escalation patients, of whom one had hepatocellular carcinoma and two had cutaneous melanoma. The paper describes the monotherapy dose-escalation part (N of about 52 patients) of the phase I trial of ivuxolimab. Peripheral TCRbeta sequencing was intended to test whether TCR sequence diversity was altered and clonal T-cell expansion was caused by ivuxolimab. Prior anti-PD-1, anti-PD-L1 or anti-CTLA-4 therapy was permitted, and approximately 40% of dose-escalation patients had received checkpoint inhibitors. In the dose-escalation cohort, 82.7% of patients were male, and the mean age was roughly 60 years, with a range of 23 to 79. Intravenous ivuxolimab was administered to patients every 2 weeks at six dose levels: 0.01, 0.1, 0.3, 1.5, 3 and 10 mg/kg. Overall study results and their limits: At doses of 0.1 to 3.0 mg/kg, clonal expansion of both CD4+ and CD8+ blood T cells was observed from baseline to week 6. In partial responders in the 0.1-3.0 mg/kg groups, normalized peripheral clonal expansion was found to be among the lowest, especially among CD8+ T cells. Low levels of normalized T-cell clonal expansion were also seen in some nonresponding patients. After ivuxolimab, CD8+ T cells had more expanded clones than CD4+ T cells on average. Antigen specificity was not determined for the clonally expanded peripheral T cells.

Genomic DNA was extracted from sorted cells for sequencing of the TCRbeta CDR3 region. The immunoSEQ Assay was used to sequence the TCRbeta CDR3 regions. Sourced from immuneACCESS, this table was stored by TCRdb with only in-frame sequences that have V and J called. A share of the clones is absent; for the studies checked, an unresolved V gene accounts for under half, and the remainder has no known explanation. This sample comprises tens of thousands of clones, roughly 86% of them detected only once. Under 7.5% of the sample is held by the ten biggest clonotypes. Patients with a history of autoimmune disease or receiving systemic immunosuppression were excluded from the trial. Peripheral blood for TCR sequencing was collected from all dose cohorts at baseline, on cycle 4 day 1, and on cycle 7 day 1. Samples came from an open-label, multicenter, first-in-human phase I dose-escalation trial of ivuxolimab. Adults with locally advanced or metastatic melanoma, renal cell, hepatocellular, or head and neck squamous cell carcinoma were enrolled in the trial. CD4+ and CD8+ T cells were sorted separately from peripheral blood before TCR sequencing.

Deletion took 2 bases off V and 7 bases off J, with a span of 14 bases between the germline ends. CDR1 and CDR2, looked up from the germline V gene (reference sequence), are GTSNPN and SVGIG. From the cysteine up to the phenylalanine, the CDR3 has a length of 13 residues. The read is trimmed to its CDR3 DNA, 39 bases read in frame from base 1. Here the chain combines TRBV30 and TRBJ1-2, with no D gene named confidently. The sequencing used CD4+ or CD8+ T cells sorted from blood, collected in a trial of the OX40 agonist ivuxolimab. The sequence was obtained from an adult with an advanced solid tumor such as melanoma, head and neck, liver or kidney cancer. The CDR3 reads as follows: CAWSTTRGSGYTF. In nucleotide form, the sequence is TGTGCCTGGAGTACCACCCGGGGTAGTGGCTACACCTTC.